This T cell receptor (beta chain) was captured by sequencing in a study of T cell responses to AZD1222 COVID-19 vaccine. Generated by immunoSEQ multiplex PCR, the TCRdb table keeps only in-frame clones and is missing some. Here the sample spans about 200,000 clones, approximately 95% being singletons. Study outcomes and limitations: Unmutated variant regions are reportedly the target of nearly half of TCRs that are spike-specific.

Points on this clone: Its antigen is not known.

V lost 5 bases to trimming and J lost 5 bases; unmatched junction nucleotides: 6. The CDR3 length is 15 residues. Germline loops: CDR1 LNHDA, CDR2 SQIVND (reference sequence). The source was peripheral blood, collected 28 days after the second AZD1222 dose. The chain joins TRBV19 to TRBJ1-5, with 10 nucleotides matching TRBD1. The origin of this receptor is an adult who received the AZD1222 COVID-19 vaccine. The DNA for the CDR3 is TGTGCCAGTAGTGCCCGGGACAGGGGATATCAGCCCCAGCATTTT. This codes for CASSARDRGYQPQHF.